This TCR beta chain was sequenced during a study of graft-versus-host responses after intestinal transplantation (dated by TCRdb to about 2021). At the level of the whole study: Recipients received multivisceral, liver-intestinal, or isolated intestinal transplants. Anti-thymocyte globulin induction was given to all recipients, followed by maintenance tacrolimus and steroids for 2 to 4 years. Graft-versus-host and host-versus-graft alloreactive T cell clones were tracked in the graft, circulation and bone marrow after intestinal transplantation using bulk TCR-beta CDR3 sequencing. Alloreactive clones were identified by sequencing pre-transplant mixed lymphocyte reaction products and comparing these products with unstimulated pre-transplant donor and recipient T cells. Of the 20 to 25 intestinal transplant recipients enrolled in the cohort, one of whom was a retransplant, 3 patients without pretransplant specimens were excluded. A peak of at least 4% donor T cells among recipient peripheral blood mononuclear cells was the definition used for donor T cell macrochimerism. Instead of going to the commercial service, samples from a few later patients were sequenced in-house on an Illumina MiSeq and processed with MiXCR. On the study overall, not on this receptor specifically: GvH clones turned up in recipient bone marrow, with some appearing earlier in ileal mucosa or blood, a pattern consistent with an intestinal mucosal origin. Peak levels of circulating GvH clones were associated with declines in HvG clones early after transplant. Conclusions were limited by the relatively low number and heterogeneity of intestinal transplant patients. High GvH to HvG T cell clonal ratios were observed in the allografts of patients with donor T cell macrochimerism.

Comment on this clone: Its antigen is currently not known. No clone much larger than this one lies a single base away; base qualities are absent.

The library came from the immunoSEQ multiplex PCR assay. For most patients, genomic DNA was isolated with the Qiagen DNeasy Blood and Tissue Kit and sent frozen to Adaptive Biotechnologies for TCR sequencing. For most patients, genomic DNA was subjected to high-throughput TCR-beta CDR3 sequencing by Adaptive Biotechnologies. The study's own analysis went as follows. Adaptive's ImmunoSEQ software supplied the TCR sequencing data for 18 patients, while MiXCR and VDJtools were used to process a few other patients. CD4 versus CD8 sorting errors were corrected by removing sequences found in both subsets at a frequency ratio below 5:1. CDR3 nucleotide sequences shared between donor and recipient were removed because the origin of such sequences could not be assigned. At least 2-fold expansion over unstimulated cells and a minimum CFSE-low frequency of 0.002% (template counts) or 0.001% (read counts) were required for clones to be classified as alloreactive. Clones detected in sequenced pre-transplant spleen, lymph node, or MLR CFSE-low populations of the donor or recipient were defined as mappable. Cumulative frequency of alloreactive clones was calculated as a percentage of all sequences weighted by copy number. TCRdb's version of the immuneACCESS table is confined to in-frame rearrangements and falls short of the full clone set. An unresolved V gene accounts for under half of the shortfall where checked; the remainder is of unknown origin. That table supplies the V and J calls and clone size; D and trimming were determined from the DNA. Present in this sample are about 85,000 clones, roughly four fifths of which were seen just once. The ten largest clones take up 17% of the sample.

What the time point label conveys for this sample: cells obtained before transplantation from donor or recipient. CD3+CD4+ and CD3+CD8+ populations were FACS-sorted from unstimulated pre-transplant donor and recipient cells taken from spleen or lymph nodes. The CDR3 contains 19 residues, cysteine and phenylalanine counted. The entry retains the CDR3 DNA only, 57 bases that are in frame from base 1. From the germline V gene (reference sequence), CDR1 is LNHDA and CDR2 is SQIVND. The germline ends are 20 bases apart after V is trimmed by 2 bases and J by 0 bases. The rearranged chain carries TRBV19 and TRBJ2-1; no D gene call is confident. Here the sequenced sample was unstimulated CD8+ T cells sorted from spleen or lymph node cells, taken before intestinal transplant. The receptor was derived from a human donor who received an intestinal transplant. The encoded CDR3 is CASSISSYSTGSSYNEQFF. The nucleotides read TGTGCCAGTAGTATATCCTCCTATTCGACGGGCAGCTCCTACAATGAGCAGTTCTTC. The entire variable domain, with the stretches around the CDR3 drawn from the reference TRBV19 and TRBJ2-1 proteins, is DGGITQSPKYLFRKEGQNVTLSCEQNLNHDAMYWYRQDPGQGLRLIYYSQIVNDFQKGDIAEGYSVSREKKESFPLTVTSAQKNPTAFYLCASSISSYSTGSSYNEQFFGPGTRLTVL.